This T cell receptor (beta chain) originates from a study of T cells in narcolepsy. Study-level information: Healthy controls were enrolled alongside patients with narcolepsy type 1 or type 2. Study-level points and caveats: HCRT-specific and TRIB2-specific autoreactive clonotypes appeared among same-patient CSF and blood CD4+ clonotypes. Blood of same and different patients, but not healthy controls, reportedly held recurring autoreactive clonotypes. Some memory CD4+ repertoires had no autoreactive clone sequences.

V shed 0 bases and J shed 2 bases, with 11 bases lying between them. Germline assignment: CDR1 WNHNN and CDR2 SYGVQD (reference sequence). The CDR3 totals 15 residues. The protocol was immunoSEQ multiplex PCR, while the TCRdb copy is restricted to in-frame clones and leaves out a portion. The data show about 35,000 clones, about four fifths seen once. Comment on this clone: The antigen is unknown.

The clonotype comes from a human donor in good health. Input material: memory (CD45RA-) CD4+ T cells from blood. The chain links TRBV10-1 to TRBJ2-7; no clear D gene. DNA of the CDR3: TGCGCCAGCAGTGAGTCGAAGGACCTGGCCTACGAGCAGTACTTC. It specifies CASSESKDLAYEQYF.